A single sample is the source of the 19 T cell receptor beta chains below, sequenced in a study of T cell changes during pregnancy in multiple sclerosis. Profiling relied on immunoSEQ multiplex PCR, and the TCRdb table lists in-frame clones only, not all of them. The repertoire consists of approximately 57,000 clones, with less than 95% occurring once and the leading ten covering about 3.7%. The sample in question was peripheral blood, obtained after pregnancy. These receptors all stem from a female donor in good health, enrolled as a control in a pregnancy study.

The V gene is TRBV5-1, the J gene TRBJ1-6; D is perhaps TRBD1 (6 bases). This CDR3 is 14 amino acids long. Between the trimmed V and J ends, which lost 0 bases and 10 bases, there was a span of 11 bases. Germline-derived CDR1 and CDR2 are SGHRS and YFSETQ. This CDR3 reads CASSLGQVESPLHF. CDR3 nucleotides: TGCGCCAGCAGCTTGGGACAGGTGGAGTCACCCCTCCACTTT. Based on the CDR3 plus reference TRBV5-1 and TRBJ1-6, the full variable domain is KAGVTQTPRYLIKTRGQQVTLSCSPISGHRSVSWYQQTPGQGLQFLFEYFSETQRNKGNFPGRFSGRQFSNSRSEMNVSTLELGDSALYLCASSLGQVESPLHFGNGTRLTVT.

J is TRBJ1-5 and V is TRBV19; the match to TRBD1 covers 8 bases. V shed 5 bases, J shed 4 bases, and the junction held 4 bases outside the gene matches. The CDR3 totals 14 residues. Germline V gene sequence: CDR1 LNHDA, CDR2 SQIVND (reference sequence). Written as DNA, the CDR3 is TGTGCCAGTAGTCGGACAGGGATTAATCAGCCCCAGCATTTT. This gives the protein CASSRTGINQPQHF.

The chain uses TRBV6-6 and TRBJ1-4; a possible D gene is TRBD1 (6 bases). Trimming stripped 9 bases from V and 7 bases from J, with 18 bases between. This CDR3 region has 14 residues. The V gene's germline CDR1 is MNHNY and CDR2 SVGAGI (reference sequence). The CDR3 DNA reads TGTGCCAGTCTCGGGGGGGCGGGGAGTGAAAAACTGTTTTTT. Amino acid sequence: CASLGGAGSEKLFF.

This clone was detected only a few times. The gene calls are TRBV5-4 and TRBJ1-1; D gene uncertain. The germline CDR1 and CDR2 sequences are SGHNT and YYREEE (reference sequence). The CDR3 has 12 residues. The germline V and J ends were trimmed by 4 bases and 8 bases, with 12 bases remaining between them. CDR3 sequence: CASSPRGFEAFF. The CDR3 DNA sequence: TGTGCCAGCAGCCCCAGAGGCTTCGAAGCTTTCTTT.

The chain links TRBV7-2 to TRBJ2-7, with 12 positions matching TRBD2. The CDR3 totals 16 residues. The germline V gene encodes CDR1 SGHTA and CDR2 FQGNSA. Trimming cost V 4 bases and J 2 bases; bases outside gene matches: 6. The CDR3 DNA reads as TGTGCCAGCAGCTGGGGCCTAGCGGGGGGGCCCTACGAGCAGTACTTC. As protein: CASSWGLAGGPYEQYF.

The chain has TRBV5-1 and TRBJ2-5, with no clear D. The germline CDR1 and CDR2 sequences are SGHRS and YFSETQ. Trimming left V 0 bases short and J 3 bases short, with 9 bases between. The CDR3 consists of 14 residues. The CDR3 reads CASSLAVGEETQYF. The CDR3 bases are TGCGCCAGCAGCTTGGCAGTAGGAGAAGAGACCCAGTACTTC. Based on the CDR3 plus reference TRBV5-1 and TRBJ2-5, the full variable domain is KAGVTQTPRYLIKTRGQQVTLSCSPISGHRSVSWYQQTPGQGLQFLFEYFSETQRNKGNFPGRFSGRQFSNSRSEMNVSTLELGDSALYLCASSLAVGEETQYFGPGTRLLVL.

The chain is built from TRBV7-2 and TRBJ2-5, with D maybe TRBD1 (5 bases). The CDR3 is 14 residues long. The germline gives CDR1 SGHTA, CDR2 FQGNSA. The V gene lost 3 bases and the J gene lost 0 bases, with 8 bases spanning the gap. Here the CDR3 reads CASSFGHYQETQYF. In nucleotides, the CDR3 is TGTGCCAGCAGCTTTGGACACTACCAAGAGACCCAGTACTTC.

The V gene is TRBV7-8, the J gene TRBJ1-2; no reliable D call. The V end was cut by 1 base, the J end by 7 bases, with 10 bases between. This CDR3 contains 13 residues. The V gene's germline CDR1 is SGHVS and CDR2 FQNEAQ. DNA of the CDR3: TGTGCCAGCAGCTTAGGGCCAGGACTTGGCTACACCTTC. Protein sequence: CASSLGPGLGYTF. The full variable domain, its missing parts supplied by reference TRBV7-8 and TRBJ1-2, is GAGVSQSPRYKVAKRGQDVALRCDPISGHVSLFWYQQALGQGPEFLTYFQNEAQLDKSGLPSDRFFAERPEGSVSTLKIQRTQQEDSAVYLCASSLGPGLGYTFGSGTRLTVV.

The V call is TRBV21-1, the J call TRBJ1-5. TRBV21-1 is classified as a pseudogene. This CDR3 is 13 amino acids long. DNA for the CDR3: TGTGCCAGCTTAGGGGGGGGAAATCAGCCCCAGCATTTT. This codes for CASLGGGNQPQHF.

The chain uses TRBV29-1 and TRBJ1-2; a weak D match, TRBD1 (6 bases). Looked up from germline, CDR1 is SQVTM and CDR2 is ANQGSEA. V gave up 7 bases and J gave up 3 bases, with 9 bases separating them. The CDR3 loop spans 11 amino acids. This CDR3 is CSARGYYGYTF. The CDR3 nucleotides are TGCAGCGCCAGGGGCTACTATGGCTACACCTTC.

The J gene is TRBJ1-1, the V gene TRBV4-3, with TRBD1 matching 7 bases. CDR3 length: 14 amino acids. J was trimmed by 1 base and V by 4 bases; bases with no gene match: 3. Per germline, CDR1 LGHNA and CDR2 YSLEER. Here the CDR3 DNA reads TGCGCCAGCAGCCTAGGGACAGCGAACACTGAAGCTTTCTTT. Protein: CASSLGTANTEAFF.

The chain combines TRBV19 with TRBJ1-2, with D possibly being TRBD1 (5 bases). V was clipped by 3 bases and J by 13 bases, with 15 bases between them. The CDR3 is made up of 12 amino acids. Per germline, CDR1 LNHDA and CDR2 SQIVND (reference sequence). CDR3: CASSMGFYDSTF. The CDR3 DNA reads as TGTGCCAGTAGTATGGGATTCTATGACAGCACCTTC.

This chain joins TRBV5-1 and TRBJ1-5; perhaps TRBD1 as D (5 bases). The CDR3 is made up of 15 amino acids. Per the germline V gene, CDR1 is SGHRS and CDR2 is YFSETQ. V was pared by 3 bases and J by 7 bases, with 17 bases between. The CDR3 coding sequence is TGCGCCAGCAGCTATTCAGGGTCCCTGGGGCAGCCCCAGCATTTT. Translating it yields CASSYSGSLGQPQHF.

This chain links TRBV6-5 with TRBJ2-7, with D perhaps TRBD1 (6 bases). CDR3 length: 11 amino acids. Germline-derived CDR1 and CDR2 are MNHEY and SVGAGI. The germline V and J ends were trimmed by 8 bases and 5 bases, with 10 bases remaining between them. CDR3 amino acids: CASFRGHEQYF. The CDR3 region has the DNA TGTGCCAGCTTCAGGGGCCACGAGCAGTACTTC.

V usage is TRBV4-3 and J usage is TRBJ2-6, with D possibly matching TRBD1 (6 bases). Germline V gene data show CDR1 as LGHNA and CDR2 as YSLEER. The CDR3 is 17 amino acids. V was pared by 0 bases and J by 5 bases, with 14 bases between. CDR3 in DNA: TGCGCCAGCAGCCAAGATAGTACAGGGCACAGGGCCAACGTCCTGACTTTC. This translates into CASSQDSTGHRANVLTF.

This sequence joins TRBV20-1 and TRBJ2-1; 8 bases are a match to TRBD2. Germline V gene lookup returns CDR1 DFQATT and CDR2 SNEGSKA (reference sequence). The CDR3 is 11 residues long. V lost 6 bases and J lost 10; bases outside the gene matches: 5. CDR3 DNA: TGCAGTGCAGTACTAGCGGAAGAGCAGTTCTTC. It is translated as CSAVLAEEQFF.

This clone was observed a handful of times. The chain recombines TRBV6-5 with TRBJ1-6; 9 nucleotides align to TRBD1. Germline CDR1 MNHEY, CDR2 SVGAGI. With 6 bases clipped from V and 8 bases from J, the junction kept 5 bases outside the gene matches. The CDR3 has 14 residues. The CDR3 nucleotides read TGTGCCAGCAGATACAGGGGGCAATATTCACCCCTCCACTTT. Translated: CASRYRGQYSPLHF.

This clone has a single count. The V gene is TRBV5-4, the J gene TRBJ2-3; D remains unclear. V dropped 4 bases and J dropped 5 bases, with 14 bases sitting between them. CDR1 and CDR2 (germline): SGHNT, YYREEE (reference sequence). The CDR3 runs to 14 residues. The CDR3 nucleotides read TGTGCCAGCAGCCCGGCGAGCGTGAGAGATACGCAGTATTTT. Its translation is CASSPASVRDTQYF.

The chain employs TRBV30 and TRBJ2-1; 11 bases align to TRBD2. This CDR3 has 17 residues. V trimming: 3 bases; J trimming: 4 bases; junction bases outside the gene matches: 11. Germline V CDR1 and CDR2: GTSNPN, SVGIG (reference sequence). The CDR3: CAWRLLFGTSGYNEQFF. Written as DNA, the CDR3 is TGTGCCTGGAGATTGTTGTTCGGGACTAGCGGTTACAATGAGCAGTTCTTC.